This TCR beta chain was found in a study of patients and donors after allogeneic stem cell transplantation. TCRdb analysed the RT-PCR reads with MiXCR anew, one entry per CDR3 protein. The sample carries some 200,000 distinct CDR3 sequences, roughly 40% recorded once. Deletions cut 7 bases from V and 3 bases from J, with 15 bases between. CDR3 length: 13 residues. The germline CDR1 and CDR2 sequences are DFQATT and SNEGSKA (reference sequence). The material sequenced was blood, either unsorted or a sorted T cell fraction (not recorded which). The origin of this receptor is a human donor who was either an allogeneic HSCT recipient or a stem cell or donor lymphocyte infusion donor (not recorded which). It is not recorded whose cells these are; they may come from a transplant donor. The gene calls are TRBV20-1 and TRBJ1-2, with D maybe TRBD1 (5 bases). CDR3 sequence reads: CSVSHGTDYGYTF. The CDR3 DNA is TGCAGTGTCTCCCACGGGACCGACTATGGCTACACCTTC.